A selection of T cell receptor beta chains follows, all from one sample in a study of blood T cell repertoires in COVID-19. Assay: immunoSEQ multiplex PCR; the TCRdb copy retains only in-frame clones and omits some. The repertoire holds 150,000 to 200,000 clones, with approximately 91% as singletons. Sequenced input: peripheral blood. The receptors come from a man aged 18 to 30 with COVID-19, enrolled during active disease. Each CDR3 is given with its conserved first and last residue. The D gene is left open where the match is weak.

NA,TRBJ1-2,TRBV29-1,TGCAGCGTAGCAGTCACAGGTGCCTCCTATGGCTACACCTTC,CSVAVTGASYGYTF
TRBD1,TRBJ1-4,TRBV18,TGTGCCAGCTCAGGAGGGGACAGTGAAAAACTGCTTTTT,CASSGGDSEKLLF
NA,TRBJ1-1,TRBV28,TGTGCCAGCACCCGGACGCGGGGCACTGAAGCTTTCTTT,CASTRTRGTEAFF
TRBD1,TRBJ1-2,TRBV27,TGTGCCAGCAGTTTATCTATAGGGGGCAACGGCTACACCTTC,CASSLSIGGNGYTF
TRBD1,TRBJ2-1,TRBV30,TGTGCCTCGTCCGGGACAGGGGGACCTGAGCAGTTCTTC,CASSGTGGPEQFF
NA,TRBJ2-6,TRBV19,TGTGCCAGCGGGCTAAGACGGGACTCTGGGGCCAACGTCCTGACTTTC,CASGLRRDSGANVLTF
TRBD2,TRBJ2-1,TRBV5-4,TGTGCCAGCAGCCCGGAAGTAGCGGGAGATATGACCTACAATGAGCAGTTCTTC,CASSPEVAGDMTYNEQFF
TRBD1,TRBJ2-5,TRBV7-3,TGTGCCAGCAGCCGGGACAGGAGCGAGACCCAGTACTTC,CASSRDRSETQYF
NA,TRBJ2-1,TRBV11-1,TGTGCCAGCAGCTTACAGCGGAGTCGGGATGAGCAGTTCTTC,CASSLQRSRDEQFF
NA,TRBJ2-2,TRBV19,TGTGCCAGTAGGACCGGGACAACGAACACCGGGGAGCTGTTTTTT,CASRTGTTNTGELFF